Listed below are T cell receptor beta chains from one sample, sequenced in a study of post-analysis software for immune sequencing data. In TCRdb, the PCR reads were re-called with MiXCR into one record per CDR3 protein. The data show some 700,000 distinct CDR3 sequences, more than 50% seen once. Sequencing used blood. These receptors were obtained from a girl aged 2 to 10 with multiple sclerosis. The CDR3 runs from the conserved cysteine through the conserved F or W. A D gene is named only where the DNA matches it firmly. For some rows the clone size is stated as once, few or many, or as a class when expanded; others skip it.

clone_size	v_call	d_call	j_call	cdr3_nt	cdr3_aa
few	TRBV6-1	TRBD2	TRBJ2-5	TGTGCCAGCAGGGGGCCGGGACTAGCGGGAGTTTCAGAGACCCAGTACTTC	CASRGPGLAGVSETQYF
-	TRBV29-1	-	TRBJ1-2	TGCAGCGTCGCCCGGGACACGGTCTATGGCTACACCTTC	CSVARDTVYGYTF
-	TRBV29-1	TRBD1	TRBJ1-2	TGCAGCGCCCCCGCGACGGGCAGGGGGCACTATGGCTACACCTTC	CSAPATGRGHYGYTF
-	TRBV29-1	TRBD2	TRBJ2-1	TGCAGCGGAAGGGGACTAGCGGAGTGGAGCAATGAGCAGTTCTTC	CSGRGLAEWSNEQFF
-	TRBV7-2	-	TRBJ1-6	TGTGCCAGCAGCTTAGATAGCAGGGTCGGTGCTTCACCCCTCCACTTT	CASSLDSRVGASPLHF
-	TRBV29-1	TRBD2	TRBJ2-5	TGCAGCGTATCGGGAGGGCCGGGCTGGAAAGAGACCCAGTACTTC	CSVSGGPGWKETQYF
-	TRBV5-1	-	TRBJ2-1	TGCGCCAGCAGCTTAGAGGGACCGAGCTCCTACAATGAGCAGTTCTTC	CASSLEGPSSYNEQFF
-	TRBV7-2	TRBD1	TRBJ1-2	TGTGCCAGCAGCTTAGAGAGGACAGGGAGGTTAAATGGCTACACCTTC	CASSLERTGRLNGYTF
few	TRBV10-2	-	TRBJ2-7	TGCGCCAGCAGTGAGTTCTCTACAGTCTACGAGCAGTACTTC	CASSEFSTVYEQYF
-	TRBV10-3	TRBD1	TRBJ1-2	TGTGCCATCAGCCGACAGGGGTTAGAGGGCCACACCTTC	CAISRQGLEGHTF
-	TRBV6-1	TRBD2	TRBJ2-1	TGTGCCAGCAGATCTGGACTAGCGGGGTTTAGCTCCTACAATGAGCAGTTCTTC	CASRSGLAGFSSYNEQFF
few	TRBV10-3	TRBD2	TRBJ2-1	TGTGCCATCAGTGAGTCGGGCCGAGCGGGGGATGAGCAGTTCTTC	CAISESGRAGDEQFF
few	TRBV5-1	-	TRBJ2-7	TGCGCCAGCAGCTTAAAGAACGAGCTATACGAGCAGTACTTC	CASSLKNELYEQYF
-	TRBV5-6	-	TRBJ2-1	TGTGCCAGCAGCTTTGACCTCGACGGGGACTCCTACAATGAGCAGTTCTTC	CASSFDLDGDSYNEQFF
few	TRBV25-1	-	TRBJ2-1	TGTGCCAGCAGTGATAAACTCGGGGGCGCCTACAATGAGCAGTTCTTC	CASSDKLGGAYNEQFF
once	TRBV2	TRBD1	TRBJ1-5	TGTGCCAGCAGTCGGGACAGAGTAGATCAGCCCCAGCATTTT	CASSRDRVDQPQHF
once	TRBV6-6	-	TRBJ1-2	TGTGCCAGCAAGATGTCCGGGCCCGCTTACAGATACTATGGCTACACCTTC	CASKMSGPAYRYYGYTF
few	TRBV9	-	TRBJ2-3	TGTGCCAGCAGCGTGTCCTTAACAGATACGCAGTATTTT	CASSVSLTDTQYF
few	TRBV25-1	TRBD1	TRBJ2-7	TGTGCCAGCACCTTAGACAGGGAGCGATACGAGCAGTACTTC	CASTLDRERYEQYF
-	TRBV12-3/TRBV12-4	TRBD1	TRBJ1-1	TGTGCCAGCAGCTCACTCCGGGACAGTGAAGCTTTCTTT	CASSSLRDSEAFF
-	TRBV6-6	-	TRBJ2-3	TGTGCCAGCAGTTCTCGGGCTGCGACAGATACGCAGTATTTT	CASSSRAATDTQYF
-	TRBV5-1	-	TRBJ2-1	TGCGCCTGCAGCTTGATCTTGGGGGAGCGTAATGAGCAGTTCTTC	CACSLILGERNEQFF
-	TRBV7-2	-	TRBJ2-1	TGTGCCAGCAGCTTAAGAGTCTATGAGCAGTTCTTC	CASSLRVYEQFF
-	TRBV5-1	TRBD1	TRBJ2-1	TGCGCCAGCAGCACAGGGACAGGGGGCTATCAGTTCTTC	CASSTGTGGYQFF
once	TRBV12-3/TRBV12-4	-	TRBJ2-1	TGTGCCAGCAGTTTGCGGCAGGGCACCCCTTACAATGAGCAGTTCTTC	CASSLRQGTPYNEQFF
-	TRBV4-1	-	TRBJ2-1	TGCGCCAGCAGCCAAGATGGAGAGGGGGGTACCTACAATGAGCAGTTCTTC	CASSQDGEGGTYNEQFF
-	TRBV12-3/TRBV12-4	-	TRBJ2-3	TGTGCCACCTATGCAGGGGGGGGAACAGATACGCAGTATTTT	CATYAGGGTDTQYF
-	TRBV5-1	TRBD2	TRBJ2-1	TGCGCCAGCAGCCCCGGGACTAGCGGGGAGCAGTTCTTC	CASSPGTSGEQFF
few	TRBV2	TRBD1	TRBJ2-7	TGTGCCAGCAATCCGGGACAGGGGGCTGGCGAGCAGTACTTC	CASNPGQGAGEQYF
-	TRBV20-1	-	TRBJ1-2	TGCAGTGCTAGAGATGCCACTAACTATGGCTACACCTTC	CSARDATNYGYTF
-	TRBV20-1	-	TRBJ2-1	TGCAGTGCCACAGGGGCCCCCGGGAGATATGAGCAGTTCTTC	CSATGAPGRYEQFF
-	TRBV29-1	TRBD2	TRBJ2-3	TGCAGCGTCGATCCACTAGCGGGGGGCACAGATACGCAGTATTTT	CSVDPLAGGTDTQYF
-	TRBV7-9	-	TRBJ2-7	TGTGCCAGCAGCTTCTCGACACCTTACGAGCAGTACTTC	CASSFSTPYEQYF
-	TRBV12-3/TRBV12-4	TRBD1	TRBJ1-1	TGTGCCAGCAGTTTAGGAGGGGGCTATGAAGCTTTCTTT	CASSLGGGYEAFF
few	TRBV4-1	TRBD1	TRBJ2-1	TGCGCCAGCAGCCAAGATTTGACAGGGGGGAGGAATGAGCAGTTCTTC	CASSQDLTGGRNEQFF
-	TRBV20-1	-	TRBJ1-6	TGCAGTGCTAGAGATGAGGGGCCGAGCTCCTATAATTCACCCCTCCACTTT	CSARDEGPSSYNSPLHF
few	TRBV9	TRBD2	TRBJ2-1	TGTGCCAGCAGCGAGCCCAGGGCGGGGGGGACTAATGAGCAGTTCTTC	CASSEPRAGGTNEQFF
-	TRBV10-2	-	TRBJ1-4	TGCGCCAGCAGTGATTGGGGACTACTGAGGGCGGCAACTAATGAAAAACTGTTTTTT	CASSDWGLLRAATNEKLFF
-	TRBV24-1	TRBD1	TRBJ1-5	TGTGCCACCGGGTGGGACAGTAATCAGCCCCAGCATTTT	CATGWDSNQPQHF
-	TRBV14	-	TRBJ2-1	TGTGCCAGCAGCCAAGGCGGAACGCTCTACAATGAGCAGTTCTTC	CASSQGGTLYNEQFF
-	TRBV20-1	TRBD2	TRBJ2-3	TGCAGTGCTAGATCGACTAGCGGGGGAGACTCAGATACGCAGTATTTT	CSARSTSGGDSDTQYF
-	TRBV5-5	-	TRBJ2-7	TGTGCCAGCAGCTTGGATGTAGGTAACAGCCTGTCCTACGAGCAGTACTTC	CASSLDVGNSLSYEQYF
-	TRBV29-1	-	TRBJ2-1	TGCAGCGTTGAAGTTGGGGGTTACAATGAGCAGTTCTTC	CSVEVGGYNEQFF
once	TRBV6-5	TRBD1	TRBJ1-5	TGTGCCAGCGGTGGGGACAGGGATAAGCCCCAGCATTTT	CASGGDRDKPQHF
-	TRBV6-1	-	TRBJ2-3	TGTGCCAGCAGTGAAGGGGGGGCCGGTCGAGATACGCAGTATTTT	CASSEGGAGRDTQYF
-	TRBV3-1	-	TRBJ1-2	TGTGCCAGCAGCCAACCAGGGTCTAACTATGGCTACACCTTC	CASSQPGSNYGYTF
-	TRBV30	TRBD2	TRBJ2-1	TGTGCCTGGTCCGGGACTAGCGGGAGCTATGAGCAGTTCTTC	CAWSGTSGSYEQFF
-	TRBV6-6	TRBD2	TRBJ2-7	TGTGCCAGCTCCCCGACGGCGGGAGGGGGGGAGCAGTACTTC	CASSPTAGGGEQYF
few	TRBV20-1	TRBD1	TRBJ2-1	TGCAGTGCTAGAGATCAGGGGACAGCCTCGAAGGATGAGCAGTTCTTC	CSARDQGTASKDEQFF
few	TRBV29-1	-	TRBJ2-1	TGCAGCGTTTCGGGATCGTTACTCTACAATGAGCAGTTCTTC	CSVSGSLLYNEQFF
-	TRBV5-1	TRBD1	TRBJ1-2	TGCGCCAGCAGCTCGGGACAGGGAGGTTATGGCTACACCTTC	CASSSGQGGYGYTF
-	TRBV7-9	TRBD1	TRBJ1-1	TGTGCCAGCAGCCGGGGACAGGCCCCCACTGAAGCTTTCTTT	CASSRGQAPTEAFF
-	TRBV10-3	-	TRBJ1-2	TGTGCCATCAACAGGGAGGGAAGCGATGGCTACACCTTC	CAINREGSDGYTF
-	TRBV12-3/TRBV12-4	-	TRBJ2-5	TGTGCCAGCTACAAGCCGGAGGGCCAGTACTTC	CASYKPEGQYF
few	TRBV7-2	-	TRBJ2-1	TGTGCCAGCAGCTTAGCTGCTAGCGCCGACAATGAGCAGTTCTTC	CASSLAASADNEQFF
-	TRBV7-9	TRBD2	TRBJ2-7	TGTGCCAGCAGTCATTATACCGGGACTAGCGGGAGCTCCTACGAGCAGTACTTC	CASSHYTGTSGSSYEQYF
-	TRBV27	-	TRBJ2-1	TGTGCCAGCAGTTTTCGGGGGTTTGGAGAGACCCAGTTCTTC	CASSFRGFGETQFF
-	TRBV7-9	-	TRBJ2-1	TGTGCCAGCAGCTCGGACAGATTCTCGCACAATGAGCAGTTCTTC	CASSSDRFSHNEQFF
-	TRBV29-1	-	TRBJ2-7	TGCAGCGTACAATCTTCCCGGACGAAATACGAGCAGTACTTC	CSVQSSRTKYEQYF